The next 16 T cell receptor beta chains were all read from a single sample in a study of early T cells in non-severe SARS-CoV-2 infection. TCRdb reprocessed the 5' RACE reads via MiXCR and lists one record per CDR3 protein. Of 55,000 to 70,000 distinct CDR3 sequences detected, approximately 10% appear once; the ten largest clones hold approximately 5.9%. Material: whole blood. All receptors come from an adult who was a healthcare worker with PCR-confirmed SARS-CoV-2 infection or an uninfected control (not recorded which).

This clonotype has more than one count but fewer than ten. The CDR3 protein is CASSPGPTSTDTQYF. The DNA for the CDR3 is TGTGCCAGCAGCCCTGGACCGACTAGCACAGATACGCAGTATTTT. V gene TRBV3-1 combines with J gene TRBJ2-3; D ambiguous. The CDR3 runs 15 residues. V shed 4 bases and J shed 0 bases, with 11 bases lying between them. Germline V gives CDR1 LGHDT, CDR2 YNNKEL (reference sequence).

J is TRBJ1-3 and V is TRBV30; no firm D call. V was pared by 3 bases and J by 0 bases, with 6 bases between. CDR3 length equals 13 residues. Germline CDR1 is GTSNPN and CDR2 is SVGIG (reference sequence). The CDR3 DNA reads TGTGCCTGGAGACCCAGCTCTGGAAACACCATATATTTT. This gives the protein CAWRPSSGNTIYF.

By proportion, this clonotype is medium-sized. The chain couples TRBV2 to TRBJ2-3, with D hard to call. Germline V gene lookup returns CDR1 SNHLY and CDR2 FYNNEI. The CDR3 spans 14 residues. With 3 bases removed from V and 5 bases from J, the gap between germline ends came to 12 bases. The DNA of the CDR3 is TGTGCCAGCAGTGATAGAGCTCTACAAGATACGCAGTATTTT. Its translation: CASSDRALQDTQYF.

This clonotype was recorded many times. V usage is TRBV7-6 and J usage is TRBJ2-7; possible D gene TRBD1, 5 bases. The V end was cut by 5 bases, the J end by 6 bases, with 20 bases between. Germline values: CDR1 SGHVS, CDR2 FNYEAQ. The CDR3 has 15 residues. The CDR3 coding sequence is TGTGCCAGCAGCCCCCTGGCCAGGGCAATCTCCGAGCAGTACTTC. This gives the protein CASSPLARAISEQYF.

The chain joins TRBV18 to TRBJ1-1; D perhaps matches TRBD1 (5 bases). Trimming left V 2 bases short and J 3 bases short, with 16 bases between. From germline, CDR1 is KGHSH and CDR2 LQKENI. The length of the CDR3 is 16 residues. CDR3 in amino acids: CASSPSATARDTEAFF. The CDR3 nucleotides are TGTGCCAGCTCACCATCGGCGACAGCTAGGGACACTGAAGCTTTCTTT.

This clonotype was recorded only once. Here the CDR3 reads CASANGDEQYF. Written as DNA, the CDR3 is TGTGCCAGCGCCAACGGAGACGAGCAGTACTTC. The rearrangement uses TRBV6-2 or TRBV6-3 and TRBJ2-7; D remains ambiguous. The CDR3 extends over 11 amino acids. Trimming took off 8 bases at V and 5 bases at J, with 10 bases between the two ends. Germline V gives CDR1 MNHEY, CDR2 SVGEGT.

This clonotype has more than one count but fewer than ten. The gene calls are TRBV15 and TRBJ2-1; D possibly corresponds to TRBD2 (5 bases). The CDR3 runs 16 residues. Looked up from germline, CDR1 is LNHNV and CDR2 is YYDKDF (reference sequence). V lost 0 bases, J lost 5 bases, and 14 bases lay in between. As DNA, the CDR3 is TGTGCCACCAGCAGAGATAGGAGGATGTTGGACAATGAGCAGTTCTTC. Residues: CATSRDRRMLDNEQFF.

This clonotype was found a few times. The chain couples TRBV5-1 to TRBJ2-7; tentative D call: TRBD1 (5 bases). This CDR3 spans 14 amino acids. Germline CDR1 is SGHRS and CDR2 is YFSETQ. V lost 1 base and J lost 3, with 11 bases in between. The CDR3, as DNA: TGCGCCAGCAGCTTGCTAGGGGCAGGCTACGAGCAGTACTTC. It codes for CASSLLGAGYEQYF.

Only a few counts were recorded for this clonotype. The chain carries TRBV7-3 and TRBJ2-3; 11 positions match TRBD1. The CDR3 sequence is 15 residues long. After removal of 4 bases from V and 4 bases from J, the junction contained 4 bases not matched to a gene. Germline V gives CDR1 SGHTA, CDR2 FQGTGA. The CDR3 nucleotides read TGTGCCAGCAGCTCGGACAGGGGGCTCGCAGATACGCAGTATTTT. This codes for CASSSDRGLADTQYF.

This clonotype has just a few counts. The rearrangement uses TRBV28 and TRBJ2-5, with D perhaps given as TRBD1 or TRBD2 (5 bases each). V lost 2 bases to trimming and J lost 6 bases, with 13 bases between them. CDR3 size: 14 residues. Germline values: CDR1 MDHEN, CDR2 SYDVKM. The CDR3 is CASSLGGILKTQYF. For the CDR3, the DNA is TGTGCCAGCAGTTTAGGGGGAATCTTAAAGACCCAGTACTTC.

This clonotype has only one observation. The V call is TRBV25-1, the J call TRBJ1-1, with no clear D. Germline assignment: CDR1 MGHDK and CDR2 SYGVNS. With 8 bases removed from V and 1 base from J, the gap between germline ends came to 8 bases. The CDR3 sequence is 12 residues long. The CDR3 spells CASGWGNTEAFF. CDR3 bases: TGTGCCAGCGGTTGGGGGAACACTGAAGCTTTCTTT.

On this clonotype: A clone one base away is much larger, so this may be a read error. The chain has TRBV11-2 and TRBJ1-1, with D perhaps TRBD1 (5 bases). This CDR3 is 14 amino acids long. The germline gives CDR1 SGHAT, CDR2 FQNNGV. Trimming took off 7 bases at V and 6 bases at J, with 18 bases between the two ends. The CDR3, as DNA: TGTGCCAGCACCAGGGCCCGAGAGGGGTCTGAAGCTTTCTTT. Protein product: CASTRAREGSEAFF.

This clonotype is termed medium-sized. The CDR3 region has the DNA TGTGCCAGCAGCTTAGCGGGGAGTCACTATGGCTACACCTTC. This codes for CASSLAGSHYGYTF. This chain uses TRBV7-9 with TRBJ1-2, with D hard to call. The ends were cut back, 0 bases at V and 3 bases at J, with 8 bases in the middle. Germline-derived CDR1 and CDR2 are SEHNR and FQNEAQ (reference sequence). This CDR3 has 14 residues.

In this sample, this clonotype turned up many times. The chain links TRBV27 to TRBJ2-3, with 12 bases identical to TRBD2. Germline V CDR1 and CDR2: MNHEY, SMNVEV (reference sequence). V lost 7 bases, J lost 0 bases, and 2 bases stayed unmatched. The CDR3 consists of 15 residues. DNA of the CDR3: TGTGCCAGCAACGGACTAGCGGGGAGCACAGATACGCAGTATTTT. Its protein is CASNGLAGSTDTQYF.

In its sample, this clonotype was seen many times. The V gene is TRBV7-6, the J gene TRBJ1-2, with D possibly TRBD1 on 5 matching bases. CDR1 SGHVS and CDR2 FNYEAQ come from the germline V gene. The CDR3 has 15 residues. V was pared by 5 bases and J by 6 bases, with 19 bases between. This CDR3 is CASSPRLDSRHGYTF. In DNA, the CDR3 is TGTGCCAGCAGCCCCCGGCTCGACAGCCGCCATGGCTACACCTTC. The whole variable domain, remainder taken from reference TRBV7-6 and TRBJ1-2, is GAGVSQSPRYKVTKRGQDVALRCDPISGHVSLYWYRQALGQGPEFLTYFNYEAQQDKSGLPNDRFSAERPEGSISTLTIQRTEQRDSAMYRCASSPRLDSRHGYTFGSGTRLTVV.

The rearrangement uses TRBV11-2 and TRBJ2-2; D is unclear. CDR1 and CDR2 (germline): SGHAT, FQNNGV. This CDR3 is 16 amino acids long. V was clipped by 0 bases and J by 2 bases, with 10 bases between them. CDR3 amino acids: CASSLDRAANTGELFF. The CDR3 DNA is TGTGCCAGCAGCTTAGATCGTGCAGCTAACACCGGGGAGCTGTTTTTT.